This TCR beta chain was found in a study of Graves' ophthalmopathy and Graves' hyperthyroidism. Study outcomes and limitations: Blood shared most expanded thyroid clonotypes above 0.001 frequency.

Aged 18 to 65, the patients with hyperthyroidism had under 2 months' duration and were newly diagnosed. Other autoimmune diseases, uncontrolled infections, pregnancy or lactation led to the exclusion of patients. Germline values: CDR1 SEHNR, CDR2 FQNEAQ (reference sequence). The V segment lost 5 bases and the J segment 7 bases; nucleotides outside the gene matches: 7. The CDR3 length is 15 residues. This clonotype appeared many times. What it binds is not known. RNA transcripts yielded amplified TCR beta CDR3 regions. Scientists carried out first-round RT-PCR using HTBI primers and then a second-round multiplex PCR. From the multiplex PCR reads, TCRdb called clonotypes with MiXCR, one entry per CDR3 protein. This table holds around 1,200,000 distinct CDR3 sequences, less than 45% found once.

The source material was peripheral blood or thyroid tissue (not recorded which). The sequence came from an adult man with Graves' hyperthyroidism. The chain joins TRBV7-9 to TRBJ1-6, with 8 bases fitting TRBD1. CDR3 coding DNA: TGTGCCAGCAGCCCATGGGACAGGTCAAATTCACCCCTCCACTTT. Protein product: CASSPWDRSNSPLHF.